Each of the 11 T cell receptor beta chains below was sequenced from the same sample in a study of blood T cell repertoires in COVID-19. Sequencing used immunoSEQ multiplex PCR; TCRdb keeps in-frame clones, though not all of them. The sample consists of 400,000 to 450,000 clones, about 90% of them appearing once. Sequencing was done on a sample of PBMCs or T cells enriched from blood (not recorded which). These receptor sequences come from a man aged 18 to 29 who had recovered from COVID-19.

CDR3 in DNA: TGTGCCAGCTCACGCAGCTCGGGACAGGGATCCACAGATACGCAGTATTTT. Translating gives CASSRSSGQGSTDTQYF. This sequence joins TRBV18 and TRBJ2-3; 9 bases line up with TRBD1. Losses at the gene ends were 4 bases for V and 2 bases for J; bases not matched to a gene: 10. The V gene's germline CDR1 is KGHSH and CDR2 LQKENI. This CDR3 is 17 amino acids long.

As regards this clone: Other DNA sequences of this sample code for an identical CDR3. V and J are TRBV2 and TRBJ2-1, with 7 bases identical to TRBD1. The V segment lost 6 bases and the J segment 6 bases; nucleotides outside the gene matches: 2. The germline gives CDR1 SNHLY, CDR2 FYNNEI. This CDR3 comprises 12 residues. Here the CDR3 DNA reads TGTGCCAGCAGCGGGGACAGCAATGAGCAGTTCTTC. Translated, it gives CASSGDSNEQFF. Looking up the rest from reference TRBV2 and TRBJ2-1 gives the full variable domain: EPEVTQTPSHQVTQMGQEVILRCVPISNHLYFYWYRQILGQKVEFLVSFYNNEISEKSEIFDDQFSVERPDGSNFTLKIRSTKLEDSAMYFCASSGDSNEQFFGPGTRLTVL.

The rearrangement links TRBV7-9 to TRBJ2-2, with D possibly being TRBD2 (5 bases). Germline CDR1 SEHNR, CDR2 FQNEAQ (reference sequence). Trimming stripped 5 bases from V and 0 bases from J, with 13 bases between. The CDR3 has 16 residues. The CDR3 sequence is CASSHLASANTGELFF. The CDR3 nucleotides read TGTGCCAGCAGCCACTTAGCGTCAGCGAACACCGGGGAGCTGTTTTTT.

The chain is built from TRBV7-2 and TRBJ2-7; D unresolved. V was clipped by 5 bases and J by 3 bases, with 5 bases between them. The CDR3 contains 11 residues. The germline V gene has CDR1 SGHTA and CDR2 FQGNSA. CDR3 sequence reads: CASSENYEQYF. CDR3 nucleotide sequence: TGTGCCAGCAGCGAGAACTACGAGCAGTACTTC.

V usage is TRBV28 and J usage is TRBJ1-1, with D possibly being TRBD1 (5 bases). The V end lost 6 bases, the J end lost 0 bases, and 14 bases lay between the germline ends. CDR1 and CDR2 (germline): MDHEN, SYDVKM. The CDR3 has 15 amino acids. The CDR3 loop is CASSPPTVMNTEAFF. The CDR3, as DNA: TGTGCCAGCAGCCCTCCGACAGTTATGAACACTGAAGCTTTCTTT.

The rearrangement joins TRBV5-6 to TRBJ2-2, with D possibly TRBD2 on 6 matching bases. The germline gives CDR1 SGHDT, CDR2 YYEEEE. The CDR3 extends over 15 amino acids. Trimming left V 3 bases short and J 7 bases short, with 16 bases between. The CDR3: CASSSEGGESGELFF. CDR3 sequence (DNA): TGTGCCAGCAGCTCGGAGGGAGGTGAGAGCGGGGAGCTGTTTTTT.

V gene TRBV15 combines with J gene TRBJ2-2; the D gene is possibly TRBD1 (5 bases). Germline lookup yields CDR1 LNHNV and CDR2 YYDKDF (reference sequence). The CDR3 runs to 15 residues. V lost 3 bases and J lost 5, with 13 bases in between. The CDR3 protein is CATSRGRVDTGELFF. The CDR3 nucleotides read TGTGCCACCAGCAGGGGCAGGGTAGATACCGGGGAGCTGTTTTTT. The full variable domain, in which reference TRBV15 and TRBJ2-2 provide the parts outside the CDR3, is DAMVIQNPRYQVTQFGKPVTLSCSQTLNHNVMYWYQQKSSQAPKLLFHYYDKDFNNEADTPDNFQSRRPNTSFCFLDIRSPGLGDTAMYLCATSRGRVDTGELFFGEGSRLTVL.

This rearrangement joins TRBV7-2 to TRBJ2-1; 9 bases match TRBD2. Trimming cost V 5 bases and J 8 bases; bases outside gene matches: 7. This CDR3 region has 14 residues. From germline, CDR1 is SGHTA and CDR2 FQGNSA. Here the CDR3 DNA reads TGTGCCAGCAGCCTCGGGACTAGCATCTATGAGCAGTTCTTC. Translated, it gives CASSLGTSIYEQFF.

In DNA, the CDR3 is TGTGCCAGTAGTATCACGGGAACTGGGGCCAACGTCCTGACTTTC. It encodes CASSITGTGANVLTF. The chain is built from TRBV19 and TRBJ2-6, with D possibly matching TRBD2 (5 bases). The ends were cut back, 3 bases at V and 2 bases at J, with 8 bases in the middle. The germline gives CDR1 LNHDA, CDR2 SQIVND (reference sequence). The CDR3 loop spans 15 amino acids.

The chain is built from TRBV3-1 (or the pseudogene TRBV3-2) and TRBJ1-1, with 11 bases that match TRBD1. Germline values: CDR1 LGHDT, CDR2 YNNKEL (reference sequence). This CDR3 has 14 residues. Trimming removed 5 bases from V and 5 bases from J; junction bases left unmatched: 4. CDR3 nucleotides: TGTGCCAGCAGCATGGACAGGGGGCGGACTGAAGCTTTCTTT. The encoded protein is CASSMDRGRTEAFF.

This chain joins TRBV4-1 and TRBJ1-2; maybe TRBD1 (6 bases). V shed 0 bases and J shed 8 bases, with 10 bases lying between them. CDR1 and CDR2 from the germline V gene are MGHRA and YSYEKL. The CDR3 length is 13 residues. The DNA of the CDR3 is TGCGCCAGCAGCCAAGATTCCAGGGGCGGCTACACCTTC. Translated, it gives CASSQDSRGGYTF.